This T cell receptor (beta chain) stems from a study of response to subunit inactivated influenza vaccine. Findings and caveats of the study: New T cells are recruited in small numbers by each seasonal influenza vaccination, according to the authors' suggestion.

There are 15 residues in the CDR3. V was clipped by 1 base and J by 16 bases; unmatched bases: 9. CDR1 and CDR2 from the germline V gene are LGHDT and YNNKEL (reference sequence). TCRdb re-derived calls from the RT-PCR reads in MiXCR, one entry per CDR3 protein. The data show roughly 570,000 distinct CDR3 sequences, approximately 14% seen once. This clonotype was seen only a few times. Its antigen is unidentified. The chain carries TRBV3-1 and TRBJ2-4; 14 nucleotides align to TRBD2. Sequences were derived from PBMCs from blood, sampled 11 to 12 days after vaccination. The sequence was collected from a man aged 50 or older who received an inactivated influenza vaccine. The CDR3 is CASSQGRLAGGALYF. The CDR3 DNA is TGTGCCAGCAGCCAAGGTCGACTAGCGGGGGGGGCCCTTTACTTC.